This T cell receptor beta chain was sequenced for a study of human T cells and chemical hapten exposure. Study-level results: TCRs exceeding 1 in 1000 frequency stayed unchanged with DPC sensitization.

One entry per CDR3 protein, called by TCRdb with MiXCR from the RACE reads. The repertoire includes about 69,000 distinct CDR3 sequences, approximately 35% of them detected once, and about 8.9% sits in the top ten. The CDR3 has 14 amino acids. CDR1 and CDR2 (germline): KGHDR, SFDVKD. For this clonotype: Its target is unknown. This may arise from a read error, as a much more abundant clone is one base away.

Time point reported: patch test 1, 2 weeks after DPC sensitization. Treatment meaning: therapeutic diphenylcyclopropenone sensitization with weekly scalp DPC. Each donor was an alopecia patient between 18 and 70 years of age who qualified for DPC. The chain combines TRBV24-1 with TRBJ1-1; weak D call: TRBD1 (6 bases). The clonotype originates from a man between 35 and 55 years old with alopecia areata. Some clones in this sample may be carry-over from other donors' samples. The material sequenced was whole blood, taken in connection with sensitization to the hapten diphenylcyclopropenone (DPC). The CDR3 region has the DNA TGTGCCACCAGTGATTCTACAGGGAACACTGAAACTTTCTTT. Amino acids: CATSDSTGNTETFF.